This T cell receptor beta chain was identified during a study of PD-1 blockade in classical Hodgkin lymphoma. Study-wide results and caveats: CD4+ TCR diversity, unlike CD8+, rose significantly by C4D1.

Note on this clone: Its antigen is unknown.

All patients experienced relapse after autologous stem cell transplantation, and brentuximab vedotin exposure was variable. Some clones are missing from TCRdb's copy, which holds only in-frame ones; the method was immunoSEQ multiplex PCR. Of around 12,000 clones listed, about three quarters are singletons. The sequence came from a human donor with classical Hodgkin lymphoma. The sequences come from peripheral blood mononuclear cells (PBMCs), collected at baseline.

The CDR3 here is CASSISATVTEAFF. In nucleotides, the CDR3 is TGTGCCAGTAGTATTTCCGCGACAGTTACTGAAGCTTTCTTT. The V call is TRBV19, the J call TRBJ1-1; a possible D gene is TRBD1 (5 bases). The V and J ends lost 3 bases and 5 bases respectively, with 13 bases between them. CDR1 and CDR2 from the germline V gene are LNHDA and SQIVND (reference sequence). This CDR3 has 14 amino acids.